These 20 T cell receptor beta chains share one sample of origin, sequenced in a study of blood T cell repertoires in COVID-19. Sequencing used immunoSEQ multiplex PCR; TCRdb keeps in-frame clones, though not all of them. The sample records fewer than 350,000 clones, about 90% being singletons. Sequenced sample: peripheral blood. Source of these receptors: a woman in her thirties with COVID-19, enrolled during active disease.

V is TRBV5-1 and J is TRBJ2-1; D perhaps matches TRBD1 (9 bases). Per the germline V gene, CDR1 is SGHRS and CDR2 is YFSETQ. CDR3 length: 18 amino acids. Trimming took off 4 bases at V and 4 bases at J, with 24 bases between the two ends. CDR3 coding DNA: TGCGCCAGCAGCCAGGGGACAGGGACTAGGGCTATTTACAATGAGCAGTTCTTC. Its protein is CASSQGTGTRAIYNEQFF.

The gene calls are TRBV5-1 and TRBJ2-7; D possibly corresponds to TRBD1 (5 bases). This CDR3 is 15 amino acids long. Germline lookup yields CDR1 SGHRS and CDR2 YFSETQ. Trimming left V 0 bases short and J 2 bases short, with 12 bases between. CDR3 sequence (DNA): TGCGCCAGCAGCTTGGAGACAGAGCTACCCTACGAGCAGTACTTC. It yields the protein CASSLETELPYEQYF.

The chain joins TRBV7-9 to TRBJ2-2; D is unresolved. The V end lost 11 bases, the J end lost 6 bases, and 13 bases lay between the germline ends. CDR3 length equals 12 residues. CDR1 is SEHNR and CDR2 is FQNEAQ in the germline V gene (reference sequence). The DNA for the CDR3 is TGTGCCGCACTCACTCCGTCCGGGGAGCTGTTTTTT. It translates to CAALTPSGELFF. The whole variable domain, filled in from reference TRBV7-9 and TRBJ2-2, reads DTGVSQNPRHKITKRGQNVTFRCDPISEHNRLYWYRQTLGQGPEFLTYFQNEAQLEKSRLLSDRFSAERPKGSFSTLEIQRTEQGDSAMYLCAALTPSGELFFGEGSRLTVL.

This clone has a handful of counts. The junction and the germline gene differ at one end; a read error may be behind it. The chain recombines TRBV18 with TRBJ2-5, with 7 bases that match TRBD1. Looked up from germline, CDR1 is KGHSH and CDR2 is LQKENI. CDR3 size: 13 residues. CDR3 sequence (DNA): TGTGCCAGCTCACCTGGACAGGAAGAGGCCCAGTACTTC. The encoded protein is CASSPGQEEAQYF.

The chain employs TRBV9 and TRBJ2-3; D may be TRBD2 (5 bases). This CDR3 is built from 13 residues. Deletions cut 4 bases from V and 4 bases from J, with 10 bases between. CDR1 and CDR2 from the germline V gene are SGDLS and YYNGEE. Here the CDR3 DNA reads TGTGCCAGCAGCCCGGACTCCGCAGATACGCAGTATTTT. Translated: CASSPDSADTQYF. Variable domain in full (rest from reference TRBV9 and TRBJ2-3): DSGVTQTPKHLITATGQRVTLRCSPRSGDLSVYWYQQSLDQGLQFLIQYYNGEERAKGNILERFSAQQFPDLHSELNLSSLELGDSALYFCASSPDSADTQYFGPGTRLTVL.

The V call is TRBV19, the J call TRBJ1-4; D ambiguous. Germline V CDR1 and CDR2: LNHDA, SQIVND (reference sequence). Deletions cut 8 bases from V and 7 bases from J, with 14 bases between. The CDR3 consists of 13 residues. CDR3 nucleotide sequence: TGTGCCAGTTTGGCGGCAGTGGGTGAAAAACTGTTTTTT. Amino acid sequence: CASLAAVGEKLFF.

The CDR3 sequence: CASSRDSGQPQHF. In nucleotides, the CDR3 is TGTGCCAGCAGCCGGGACTCAGGACAGCCCCAGCATTTT. This rearrangement joins TRBV6-5 to TRBJ1-5; TRBD1 is a possible D gene (5 bases). The CDR3 contains 13 residues. Germline lookup yields CDR1 MNHEY and CDR2 SVGAGI. V lost 6 bases and J 7 bases, leaving 13 bases between the germline ends.

This chain connects TRBV27 to TRBJ2-7, with 7 positions matching TRBD1. After removal of 2 bases from V and 5 bases from J, the junction contained 9 bases not matched to a gene. Germline-derived CDR1 and CDR2 are MNHEY and SMNVEV (reference sequence). The CDR3 is made up of 15 amino acids. The CDR3 bases are TGTGCCAGCAGTTTACACCGACAGGGTTACGACGAGCAGTACTTC. This translates into CASSLHRQGYDEQYF.

The gene calls are TRBV5-1 and TRBJ2-3; TRBD2 agrees at 8 bases. V was pared by 4 bases and J by 2 bases, with 9 bases of the junction left unmatched. CDR3 length equals 16 residues. In germline, CDR1 is SGHRS, CDR2 YFSETQ. CDR3 amino acids: CASSQPGGTHTDTQYF. The CDR3, as DNA: TGCGCCAGCAGCCAGCCGGGGGGGACACACACAGATACGCAGTATTTT.

This chain uses TRBV28 with TRBJ2-1; D gene ambiguous. The length of the CDR3 is 13 residues. V lost 6 bases to trimming and J lost 1 base, with 7 bases between them. CDR1 is MDHEN and CDR2 is SYDVKM in the germline V gene. The DNA of the CDR3 is TGTGCCAGCAGGGGCCAATCCTACAATGAGCAGTTCTTC. Translation gives CASRGQSYNEQFF.

This clone has more than one count but fewer than ten. The chain has TRBV20-1 and TRBJ1-2; 9 bases fit TRBD1. The CDR3 sequence is 13 residues long. Germline CDR1 DFQATT, CDR2 SNEGSKA (reference sequence). The junction had 11 bases not matched to a gene; V was cut back by 3 bases and J by 12 bases. CDR3 amino acids: CSASGDREVVDTF. CDR3 DNA: TGCAGTGCTAGTGGGGACAGGGAGGTAGTTGACACCTTC.

The rearrangement uses TRBV7-9 and TRBJ2-3, with a possible D match to TRBD2 (5 bases). CDR1 SEHNR and CDR2 FQNEAQ come from the germline V gene (reference sequence). CDR3 length: 15 amino acids. Trimming stripped 5 bases from V and 1 base from J, with 13 bases between. CDR3 loop: CASSPRRYGTDTQYF. CDR3 bases: TGTGCCAGCAGCCCGCGGAGGTACGGCACAGATACGCAGTATTTT.

V gene TRBV12-3 or TRBV12-4 combines with J gene TRBJ1-1; D remains ambiguous. V was clipped by 8 bases and J by 8 bases, with 18 bases between them. The CDR3 is made up of 13 amino acids. CDR3 loop: CASGLRHLGEAFF. CDR3 in DNA: TGTGCCAGCGGGCTCCGACATTTAGGAGAAGCTTTCTTT.

The V gene is TRBV9, the J gene TRBJ2-3, with D perhaps matching TRBD2 (6 bases). Germline CDR1 is SGDLS and CDR2 is YYNGEE. V lost 4 bases, J lost 4 bases, and 10 bases lay in between. CDR3 size: 13 residues. In nucleotides, the CDR3 is TGTGCCAGCAGCTTGGAGGGTTCAGATACGCAGTATTTT. This sequence encodes CASSLEGSDTQYF.

The chain uses TRBV9 and TRBJ1-3; D gene unclear. The germline V gene encodes CDR1 SGDLS and CDR2 YYNGEE. V lost 5 bases and J lost 4, with 10 bases in between. The length of the CDR3 is 13 residues. The DNA of the CDR3 is TGTGCCAGCAGGCCAACAACGGGAAACACCATATATTTT. Its protein is CASRPTTGNTIYF.

The chain recombines TRBV19 with TRBJ2-2, with D hard to call. The CDR3 contains 16 residues. V was trimmed by 9 bases and J by 3 bases, leaving 20 bases between them. Germline assignment: CDR1 LNHDA and CDR2 SQIVND (reference sequence). The CDR3 coding sequence is TGTGCCAGCTCCTCAGGCCCTCGACGTTACACCGGGGAGCTGTTTTTT. This encodes CASSSGPRRYTGELFF.

The gene calls are TRBV6-5 and TRBJ1-2; D may be TRBD1 (5 bases). V was shortened by 6 bases and J by 2 bases, with 16 bases between the two germline ends. This CDR3 spans 15 amino acids. Germline CDR1 reads MNHEY; CDR2 reads SVGAGI. CDR3 loop: CASRGQAGGNYGYTF. The CDR3 coding sequence is TGTGCCAGCAGGGGGCAGGCCGGGGGGAACTATGGCTACACCTTC.

The chain couples TRBV7-2 to TRBJ1-4, with D tentatively TRBD1 (5 bases). This CDR3 contains 15 residues. Germline CDR1 and CDR2: SGHTA and FQGNSA. Trimming left V 1 base short and J 0 bases short, with 6 bases between. CDR3 sequence: CASSLGGSTNEKLFF. CDR3 DNA sequence: TGTGCCAGCAGCTTAGGGGGCTCAACTAATGAAAAACTGTTTTTT.

The V gene is TRBV5-4, the J gene TRBJ2-5; 7 bases map to TRBD1. Trimming at V came to 4 bases and at J to 5 bases, leaving 8 bases not matched to a gene. The germline V gene encodes CDR1 SGHNT and CDR2 YYREEE (reference sequence). The CDR3 totals 14 residues. The CDR3 region has the DNA TGTGCCAGCAGCGATACAGGGGCAAGGGAGACCCAGTACTTC. This gives the protein CASSDTGARETQYF.

This chain joins TRBV27 and TRBJ2-7; weak D call: TRBD1 (5 bases). Trimming left V 6 bases short and J 5 bases short, with 17 bases between. This CDR3 is 14 amino acids long. Germline V lookup: CDR1 MNHEY, CDR2 SMNVEV (reference sequence). The CDR3 sequence is CASSSAGSWDEQYF. The CDR3 nucleotides are TGTGCCAGCAGCTCCGCAGGGTCTTGGGACGAGCAGTACTTC.